This T cell receptor (beta chain) was identified in a study of human T cells and chemical hapten exposure (dated by TCRdb to the early 2020s). General notes on the study: For sensitization, 2% DPC in acetone was applied to an approximately 2 cm by approximately 2 cm area of upper inner arm skin. Weekly therapeutic DPC doses were additionally applied to the scalp of patients throughout the roughly 23-week study period. Patch tests used Finn chambers with 0.01% DPC on the upper back, scored after 6 days by International Contact Dermatitis Research Group standards. The mostly female patient cohort included alopecia areata with under or over 50% scalp involvement, alopecia totalis and alopecia universalis. Libraries were pooled for sequencing, and per-sample TCR yields varied mainly because of small differences in library volumes within the pool. The study tracked peripheral blood TCR repertoire changes in vivo during primary and secondary sensitization to the hapten diphenylcyclopropenone (DPC) in alopecia patients. Blood samples were taken from patients before sensitization (week 0) and then at 2, 6 and about 24 weeks after DPC sensitization. For TCR sequencing, blood came from 25 to 35 alopecia patients at anywhere from one to four time points (pre-sensitization, 2, 6 and 24 weeks).

The receptor library was made with RACE. These reads were obtained on a NextSeq 500. During library preparation, unique molecular identifiers were attached to individual cDNA molecules so that TCRs could be counted quantitatively and reproducibly. For every blood RNA sample, sequencing covered both the TCR alpha and TCR beta chains. As for the authors' bioinformatics: A median of around 100,000 TCRs per sample was observed, with a range of 23,224 to 690,600. The Decombinator software suite was used to annotate V, J and CDR3 in the TCR reads. To make PS versus PT1 abundance plots, every sample was subsampled to the same number of TCRs (28,000). TCRs were defined as expanded if absent before sensitization and observed at least eight times at the 2-week time point. TCRdb cleaned the public reads at Q25 with fastp, built clones with MiXCR and kept in-frame beta chains. Each CDR3 protein gets just one entry, which takes the most common genes and DNA from the rows behind it. For this entry, the V and J calls and clone size follow TCRdb and not the study's own pipeline. This sample holds approximately 100,000 distinct CDR3 sequences; 9.5% to 11% were observed only once. Jointly, the top ten make up roughly 3.3% of the sample.

This specimen's time point label, interpreted: patch test 1, 2 weeks after DPC sensitization. The intended sense of this specimen's treatment or condition label: therapeutic diphenylcyclopropenone sensitization with weekly scalp DPC. At each patch-test visit, blood was drawn before the patch test was applied. To be eligible, patients had to be aged 18 to 70, diagnosed with alopecia and judged suitable for DPC therapy, while pregnant patients were excluded. Total RNA was isolated from unfractionated whole blood collected in Tempus Blood RNA tubes. What the research found in general, with its limitations: Compared with pre-sensitization or healthy control sets, expanded TCRs formed significantly more large CDR3 similarity clusters, which is consistent with antigen-driven responses. After repeated subsampling, the strength of the expansion versus patch-test correlation and the threshold at which it became significant changed. No change with DPC sensitization was found in the number of TCRs above 1 in 1000 frequency, and no evidence of global repertoire structure alterations was found. Because all patients had alopecia, a presumed autoimmune disease, the immune response of the patients might differ from that of healthy individuals. A positive correlation was found between the number of PT1 expanded TCRs and patch test score, with significance reached at thresholds 8, 16 and 32 but not 4.

Trimming takes 6 bases from V and 0 bases from J, and the germline ends sit 14 bases apart. As encoded in the germline V gene, CDR1 is MNHEY while CDR2 is SVGAGI. CDR3 length: 15 amino acids, cysteine to phenylalanine. Just the 45-base CDR3 DNA is kept, in frame starting at base 1. This clonotype was detected only a few times. It lacks a known antigen. No base qualities exist here, and no much larger clone lies one base off it. The sequence links TRBV6-5 to TRBJ1-1, with the D gene call left open. The material sequenced was whole blood, taken in connection with sensitization to the hapten diphenylcyclopropenone (DPC). The TCR was taken from a woman aged 40 to 55 with alopecia areata. Some clones in this sample may be carry-over from other donors' samples. CDR3 sequence: CASSRTVQMNTEAFF. The nucleotides read TGTGCCAGCAGCCGCACAGTCCAGATGAACACTGAAGCTTTCTTT.